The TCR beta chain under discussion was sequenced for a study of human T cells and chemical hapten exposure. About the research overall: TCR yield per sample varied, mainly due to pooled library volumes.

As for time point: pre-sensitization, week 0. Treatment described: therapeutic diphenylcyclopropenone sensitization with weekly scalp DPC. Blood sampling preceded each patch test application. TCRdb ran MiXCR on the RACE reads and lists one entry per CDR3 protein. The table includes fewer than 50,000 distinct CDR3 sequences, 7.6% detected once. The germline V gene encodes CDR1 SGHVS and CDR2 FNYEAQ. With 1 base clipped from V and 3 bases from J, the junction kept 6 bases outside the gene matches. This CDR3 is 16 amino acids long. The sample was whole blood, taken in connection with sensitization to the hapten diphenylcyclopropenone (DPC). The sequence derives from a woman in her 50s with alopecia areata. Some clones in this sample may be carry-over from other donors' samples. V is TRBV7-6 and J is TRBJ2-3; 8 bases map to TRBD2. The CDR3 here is CASSLGPAGVTDTQYF. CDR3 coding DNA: TGTGCCAGCAGCTTAGGCCCAGCGGGAGTAACAGATACGCAGTATTTT. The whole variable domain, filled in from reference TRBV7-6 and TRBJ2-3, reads GAGVSQSPRYKVTKRGQDVALRCDPISGHVSLYWYRQALGQGPEFLTYFNYEAQQDKSGLPNDRFSAERPEGSISTLTIQRTEQRDSAMYRCASSLGPAGVTDTQYFGPGTRLTVL.